A selection of T cell receptor beta chains follows, all from one sample in a study of blood T cell repertoires in COVID-19. The method was immunoSEQ multiplex PCR; TCRdb's version includes in-frame clones alone and lacks a portion of them. The data contain some 250,000 clones, approximately 78% of them seen just once; the ten biggest clones take up under 15%. Sequenced: peripheral blood. The source is a woman aged 55-70 years with active or convalescent COVID-19. The CDR3 runs from the conserved cysteine through the conserved F or W. The D gene is left open where the match is weak. Size is stated for part of the rows, as once, few or many counts, or as a class when the clone is expanded.

TRBD2	TRBJ2-3	-	TRBV7-2	CASSFLGGVMGDTQYF	TGTGCCAGCAGCTTCCTTGGGGGGGTAATGGGAGATACGCAGTATTTT
-	TRBJ1-5	-	TRBV7-8	CASSLLGAGEGSNQPQHF	TGTGCCAGCAGCTTACTGGGGGCGGGAGAGGGGAGCAATCAGCCCCAGCATTTT
-	TRBJ1-3	few	TRBV7-8	CASSLGRGNTIYF	TGTGCCAGCAGCTTAGGCAGGGGTAACACCATATATTTT
-	TRBJ1-1	-	TRBV12-3/TRBV12-4	CASSPPLNTEAFF	TGTGCCAGCAGCCCCCCATTGAACACTGAAGCTTTCTTT
TRBD1	TRBJ2-1	-	TRBV5-1	CASIPGGQNYNEQFF	TGCGCCAGTATACCAGGGGGACAAAATTACAATGAGCAGTTCTTC
-	TRBJ2-3	many	TRBV30	CAWSDRGIHRYTQYF	TGTGCCTGGAGCGATAGGGGGATTCACAGATATACGCAGTATTTT
TRBD1	TRBJ1-4	once	TRBV30	CAWSSPGTGVNEKLFF	TGTGCCTGGAGTTCCCCCGGGACAGGGGTTAATGAAAAACTGTTTTTT
-	TRBJ1-5	-	TRBV7-2	CASSLQGSNQPQHF	TGTGCCAGCAGCTTACAGGGTAGCAATCAGCCCCAGCATTTT
TRBD1	TRBJ1-2	-	TRBV5-1	CASSVQGGDGYTF	TGCGCCAGCAGCGTACAGGGGGGCGATGGCTACACCTTC
-	TRBJ2-3	-	TRBV5-6	CASSSDSLLSTDTQYF	TGTGCCAGCAGCTCGGACTCATTGCTTAGCACAGATACGCAGTATTTT
-	TRBJ1-4	-	TRBV10-1	CASLPGSSNEKLFF	TGCGCCAGCCTTCCGGGTAGCTCCAATGAAAAACTGTTTTTT
TRBD1	TRBJ2-2	-	TRBV19	CASTGTGLGELFF	TGTGCCAGTACCGGGACAGGTTTGGGGGAGCTGTTTTTT
-	TRBJ2-1	-	TRBV6-6	CASSTTNRNEQFF	TGTGCCAGCAGTACAACCAACCGCAATGAGCAGTTCTTC
TRBD2	TRBJ2-5	-	TRBV5-1	CASSKGLAGVGETQYF	TGCGCCAGCAGCAAAGGACTAGCGGGGGTAGGAGAGACCCAGTACTTC
TRBD1	TRBJ1-1	-	TRBV30	CAWSLQGLNTEAFF	TGTGCCTGGAGCTTACAGGGGCTGAACACTGAAGCTTTCTTT
-	TRBJ1-6	-	TRBV9	CASSPPLTDSPLHF	TGTGCCAGCAGCCCCCCCCTGACTGATTCACCCCTCCACTTT
TRBD2	TRBJ2-3	-	TRBV5-1	CASSWRLAGGNTDTQYF	TGCGCCAGCAGCTGGAGGCTAGCGGGGGGCAACACAGATACGCAGTATTTT
TRBD2	TRBJ2-5	few	TRBV7-2	CASSLAPTSRETQYF	TGTGCCAGCAGCTTAGCACCGACTAGCCGAGAGACCCAGTACTTC
-	TRBJ2-7	-	TRBV3-1/TRBV3-2	CASSPEVTYSYEQYF	TGTGCCAGCAGCCCGGAGGTCACTTATTCCTACGAGCAGTACTTC
TRBD2	TRBJ2-3	-	TRBV11-2	CASSLFQRGGRRTDTQYF	TGTGCCAGCAGCTTATTCCAGCGGGGGGGCCGGCGCACAGATACGCAGTATTTT
TRBD1	TRBJ1-1	-	TRBV19	CARSLQGAIGTEAFF	TGTGCCAGAAGCCTACAGGGGGCAATCGGCACTGAAGCTTTCTTT
TRBD2	TRBJ2-3	-	TRBV11-2	CASSPRGGNTDTQYF	TGTGCCAGCAGCCCTCGGGGAGGGAACACAGATACGCAGTATTTT
-	TRBJ2-1	-	TRBV28	CGASTIGNEQFF	TGTGGGGCATCCACGATCGGCAATGAGCAGTTCTTC
-	TRBJ2-7	-	TRBV6-5	CASSYSEGSYEQYF	TGTGCCAGCAGTTACTCGGAGGGTTCCTACGAGCAGTACTTC
-	TRBJ2-6	-	TRBV3-1/TRBV3-2	CASSHPGGARANVLTF	TGTGCCAGCAGCCACCCTGGGGGGGCGCGGGCCAACGTCCTGACTTTC